The following is a TCR beta chain sequence with its context. The sample originates from a study of blood T cell repertoires in COVID-19. Study in general: Resolution of symptoms, clearance, or two negative PCRs was present in recovered Cohort 3 donors. Some COVID-19 samples were acute and others convalescent; all came from the United States, Italy and Spain. T cells, B-cell-depleted T cells, or PBMCs supplied cDNA or gDNA.

Original processing notes: Cell counts per sample came from amplifying reference gene primers. Libraries were prepared by immunoSEQ multiplex PCR; TCRdb keeps only in-frame clonotypes and omits some of them. The D gene and trimming were derived from the DNA, and the V and J assignments and clone size from that table. The table lists about 210,000 clones, about nine tenths of them singletons. Germline loops: CDR1 LGHNA, CDR2 YNFKEQ. The CDR3 has 17 residues. V was clipped by 0 bases and J by 0 bases; unmatched bases: 3. The chain is built from TRBV4-2 and TRBJ1-3, with 9 positions matching TRBD1. Sequencing was carried out using PBMCs or T cells enriched from blood (not recorded which). This receptor was taken from a man aged 30 to 45 in a cohort exposed to, infected with or recovered from COVID-19 (not recorded which). This CDR3 is CASSQDRQGDSGNTIYF. As DNA, the CDR3 is TGTGCCAGCAGCCAAGATCGACAGGGGGACTCTGGAAACACCATATATTTT.